The TCR beta chain under discussion was sequenced for a study of long-term antiretroviral therapy in people with HIV. The run of the v3.0 immunoSEQ assay was at survey level. A target of 40,000-50,000 T-cell genomes per sample was set for sequencing. Repertoires were generated with immunoSEQ multiplex PCR, while TCRdb's copy carries only in-frame clones and drops some. The data show about 35,000 clones, 65% to 85% seen once. The length of the CDR3 is 12 residues. The germline V and J ends were trimmed by 5 bases and 7 bases, with 12 bases remaining between them. Germline loops: CDR1 LNHDA, CDR2 SQIVND (reference sequence).

This chain uses TRBV19 with TRBJ2-7; D gene uncertain. The sequencing used unsorted PBMCs, collected 3 years after starting antiretroviral therapy. This clonotype originated in a man between 45 and 60 years old with HIV. DNA for the CDR3: TGTGCCAGTAGTGCCGGCCTACGGGAGCAGTACTTC. Amino acid sequence: CASSAGLREQYF.